This is a list of T cell receptor beta chains from one sample in a study of beta chain features in type 1 diabetes. Libraries were prepared by immunoSEQ multiplex PCR; TCRdb keeps only in-frame clonotypes and omits some of them. The sample lists roughly 370,000 clones; approximately 15% were seen once. The sequencing input was naive CD4+ T cells from blood. The receptors derive from a man aged 25-45 years in good health. Each CDR3 is given with its conserved first and last residue. D genes are given only for firm matches. Size values are once, few and many counts, or a class for expanded clones, and some rows have none.

J gene | V gene | clone size | D gene | CDR3 DNA | CDR3 protein
TRBJ1-2 | TRBV11-2 | NA | NA | TGTGCCAGCAGCTTAGGCTCAGTGGTTGGCTACACCTTC | CASSLGSVVGYTF
TRBJ2-6 | TRBV30 | NA | NA | TGTGCCTGGTCTATCTCTGGGGCCAACGTCCTGACTTTC | CAWSISGANVLTF
TRBJ1-2 | TRBV29-1 | few | NA | TGCAGCGTTGATTATCGTCAGGGCCTCTATGGCTACACCTTC | CSVDYRQGLYGYTF
TRBJ1-4 | TRBV5-6 | NA | TRBD1 | TGTGCCAGCAGCCGACAGGGGTTTCAGACTAATGAAAAACTGTTTTTT | CASSRQGFQTNEKLFF
TRBJ2-1 | TRBV25-1 | once | TRBD2 | TGTGCCAGCAGTGATCCCTCCGGACTAGCGGAAGAGCAGTTCTTC | CASSDPSGLAEEQFF
TRBJ2-5 | TRBV9 | NA | TRBD2 | TGTGCCAGCAGCGTAGCGGGCCTAGCGGGGGTAGAGACCCAGTACTTC | CASSVAGLAGVETQYF
TRBJ1-2 | TRBV18 | few | NA | TGTGCCAGCTCTCCCGGGTCGTCTTATGGCTACACCTTC | CASSPGSSYGYTF
TRBJ1-1 | TRBV30 | NA | TRBD1 | TGTGCCTGGAAAACCACCGGGACAGCGAACACTGAAGCTTTCTTT | CAWKTTGTANTEAFF
TRBJ2-7 | TRBV6-6 | NA | NA | TGTGCCAGCAGTTATCACAGGGACCGGGACCACGAGCAGTACTTC | CASSYHRDRDHEQYF
TRBJ2-2 | TRBV10-3 | NA | NA | TGTGCCATCAGGGTGGTCGGGCCCGCCGGGGAGCTGTTTTTT | CAIRVVGPAGELFF
TRBJ2-6 | TRBV14 | NA | NA | TGTGCCAGCAGCCAAGGGAGGGCCAACGTCCTGACTTTC | CASSQGRANVLTF
TRBJ2-3 | TRBV2 | NA | NA | TGTGCCAGCACAGGAGTGGCAGATACGCAGTATTTT | CASTGVADTQYF
TRBJ1-5 | TRBV7-9 | few | TRBD1 | TGTGCCAGCAGCAAGGACAGGGGCAATCAGCCCCAGCATTTT | CASSKDRGNQPQHF
TRBJ2-1 | TRBV25-1 | few | TRBD2 | TGTGCCAGCAGTGAGTATAGCGGGGTCTCCTACAATGAGCAGTTCTTC | CASSEYSGVSYNEQFF
TRBJ2-1 | TRBV4-1 | NA | NA | TGCGCCAGCAGCCGGTTAATTCTCGACTCCGGAAGGGGCAATGAGCAGTTCTTC | CASSRLILDSGRGNEQFF
TRBJ2-5 | TRBV5-4 | few | NA | TGTGCCAGCAGCTTGGCCGGATGGCCCCAAGAGACCCAGTACTTC | CASSLAGWPQETQYF
TRBJ1-2 | TRBV7-9 | few | TRBD1 | TGTGCCAGCAGCTCCGGGGACAGGAACTATGGCTACACCTTC | CASSSGDRNYGYTF
TRBJ1-3 | TRBV18 | NA | NA | TGTGCCAGCTCACCAAACGGAGACTCTGGAAACACCATATATTTT | CASSPNGDSGNTIYF
TRBJ1-1 | TRBV7-2 | NA | NA | TGTGCCAGCAGCCCTTCTGGACGGGATCAAGCTTTCTTT | CASSPSGRDQAFF
TRBJ1-2 | TRBV29-1 | few | NA | TGCAGCGTGGTAACAAACTATGGCTACACCTTC | CSVVTNYGYTF
TRBJ1-6 | TRBV6-5 | NA | NA | TGTGCCAGCAGTTCGACAACCGCACCCCTCCACTTT | CASSSTTAPLHF
TRBJ2-1 | TRBV2 | few | TRBD2 | TGTGCCAGCAGTGAGGGGAGCGGGGACCAGTTCTTC | CASSEGSGDQFF
TRBJ2-7 | TRBV4-1 | NA | NA | TGCGCCAGCAGCCAAGAGGTCCAGTCCTACGAGCAGTACTTC | CASSQEVQSYEQYF
TRBJ1-2 | TRBV30 | once | NA | TGTGCCCTGGATAAGGGGGGGTCAAACTATGGCTACACCTTC | CALDKGGSNYGYTF
TRBJ2-5 | TRBV29-1 | NA | NA | TGCAGCGTTCTCGGGCGCTCAGAGACCCAGTACTTC | CSVLGRSETQYF
TRBJ1-1 | TRBV7-2 | NA | TRBD1 | TGTGCCAGCAGCTTTGACAGGGTGAACACTGAAGCTTTCTTT | CASSFDRVNTEAFF
TRBJ2-3 | TRBV4-3 | NA | NA | TGCGCCAGCAGCCAAGTAACTAACCAGCGAGATACGCAGTATTTT | CASSQVTNQRDTQYF
TRBJ2-3 | TRBV10-3 | NA | NA | TGTGCCATCAGTGAGGAACTTCCTGGATACACAGATACGCAGTATTTT | CAISEELPGYTDTQYF
TRBJ2-1 | TRBV20-1 | few | NA | TGCAGTGCTAGAGTTCGCGGTGAGCAGTTCTTC | CSARVRGEQFF
TRBJ1-1 | TRBV29-1 | NA | NA | TGCAGCGTTGTCGGGGCGAACACTGAAGCTTTCTTT | CSVVGANTEAFF
TRBJ1-5 | TRBV30 | NA | TRBD1 | TGTGCCTGGAGTTCCGGGACAGGGGGCCATCAGCCCCAGCATTTT | CAWSSGTGGHQPQHF
TRBJ2-4 | TRBV4-2 | few | NA | TGTGCCAGCAGCCACCTCATGGGTCAAAACATTCAGTACTTC | CASSHLMGQNIQYF
TRBJ2-3 | TRBV5-4 | few | NA | TGTGCCAGCAGCTTGGGTGACAGCACAGATACGCAGTATTTT | CASSLGDSTDTQYF
TRBJ2-7 | TRBV7-2 | NA | NA | TGTGCCAGCGCCAAGGGGGGATACGAGCAGTACTTC | CASAKGGYEQYF
TRBJ1-2 | TRBV25-1 | NA | TRBD1 | TGTGCCAGCAGTGACCGCGGGACAGCTATTAACTATGGCTACACCTTC | CASSDRGTAINYGYTF
TRBJ1-4 | TRBV5-6 | NA | NA | TGTGCCAGCAGCTTGAGTCTGGGGGGAGAAAAACTGTTTTTT | CASSLSLGGEKLFF
TRBJ1-5 | TRBV10-3 | NA | NA | TGTGCCATCAGTGAGTCTGGGCTCTATCAGCCCCAGCATTTT | CAISESGLYQPQHF
TRBJ2-5 | TRBV7-9 | NA | TRBD1 | TGTGCCAGCAGCGCCTGGGACAGCCAAGAGACCCAGTACTTC | CASSAWDSQETQYF
TRBJ2-2 | TRBV23-1 | few | NA | TGCGCCAGCAGCCAATCAGTCTCTAGGGAGAAATTTACGAACACCGGGGAGCTGTTTTTT | CASSQSVSREKFTNTGELFF
TRBJ1-2 | TRBV30 | NA | NA | TGTGCCTGGAGTCCTGGCTACACCTTC | CAWSPGYTF
TRBJ1-5 | TRBV7-2 | NA | NA | TGTGCCAGCAGCACTCAACAGGTTTCGCCCCAGCATTTT | CASSTQQVSPQHF
TRBJ1-6 | TRBV6-1 | few | NA | TGTGCCAGCACGTCCGGGACCGATAGTAATTCACCCCTCCACTTT | CASTSGTDSNSPLHF
TRBJ2-7 | TRBV15 | NA | TRBD1 | TGTGCCACCAGCAGCAGACAGGGTAGCTACGAGCAGTACTTC | CATSSRQGSYEQYF
TRBJ1-1 | TRBV30 | NA | NA | TGTGCCTCCCTGTTGAACACTGAAGCTTTCTTT | CASLLNTEAFF
TRBJ2-5 | TRBV10-3 | few | NA | TGTGCCATCAGTGAAGAAGAGACCCAGTACTTC | CAISEEETQYF
TRBJ1-2 | TRBV7-2 | few | NA | TGTGCCAGCAGCTCTCCCTTTATGAGCCGAATCTATGGCTACACCTTC | CASSSPFMSRIYGYTF
TRBJ2-1 | TRBV7-7 | NA | TRBD2 | TGTGCTAGCAGCAAGGAGGCGGGAGGTGACAATGAGCAGTTCTTC | CASSKEAGGDNEQFF
TRBJ1-1 | TRBV7-2 | NA | NA | TGTGCCAGCAGCTTATTATTGAGGAACACTGAAGCTTTCTTT | CASSLLLRNTEAFF